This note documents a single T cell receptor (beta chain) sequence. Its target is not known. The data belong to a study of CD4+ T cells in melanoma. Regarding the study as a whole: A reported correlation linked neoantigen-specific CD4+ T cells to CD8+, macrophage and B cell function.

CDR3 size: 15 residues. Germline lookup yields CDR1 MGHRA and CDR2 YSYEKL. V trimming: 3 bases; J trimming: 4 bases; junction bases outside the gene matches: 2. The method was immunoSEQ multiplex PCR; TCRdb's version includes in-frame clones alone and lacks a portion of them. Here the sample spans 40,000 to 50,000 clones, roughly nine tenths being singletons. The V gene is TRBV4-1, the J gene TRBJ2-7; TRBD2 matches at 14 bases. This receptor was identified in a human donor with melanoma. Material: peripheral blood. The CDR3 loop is CASSHGTSGGYEQYF. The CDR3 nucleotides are TGCGCCAGCAGCCATGGGACTAGCGGGGGTTACGAGCAGTACTTC.